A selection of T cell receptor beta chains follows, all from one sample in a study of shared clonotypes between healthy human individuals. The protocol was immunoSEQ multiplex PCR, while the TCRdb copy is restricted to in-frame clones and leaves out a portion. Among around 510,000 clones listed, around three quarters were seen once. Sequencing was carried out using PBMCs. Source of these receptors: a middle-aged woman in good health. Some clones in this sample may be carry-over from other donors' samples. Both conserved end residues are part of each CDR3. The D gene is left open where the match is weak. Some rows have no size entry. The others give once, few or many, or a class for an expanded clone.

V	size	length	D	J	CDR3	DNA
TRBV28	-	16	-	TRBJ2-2	CASSSYRHLNTGELFF	TGTGCCAGCAGTTCATACAGACACCTGAACACCGGGGAGCTGTTTTTT
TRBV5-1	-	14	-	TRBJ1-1	CASSFGTVGTEAFF	TGCGCCAGCAGCTTCGGGACGGTTGGCACTGAAGCTTTCTTT
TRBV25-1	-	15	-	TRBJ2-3	CASSEWRDSTDTQYF	TGTGCCAGCAGTGAATGGCGGGACAGCACAGATACGCAGTATTTT
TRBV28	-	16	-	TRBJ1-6	CASSPYRGAGSSPLHF	TGTGCCAGCAGCCCCTATCGGGGGGCCGGGAGTTCACCCCTCCACTTT
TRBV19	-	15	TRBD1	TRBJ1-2	CASLITPGQGGGYTF	TGTGCCAGCCTAATTACACCGGGACAGGGAGGTGGCTACACCTTC
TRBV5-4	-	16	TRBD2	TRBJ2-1	CASSTPGTSGNNEQFF	TGTGCCAGCAGCACACCCGGGACTAGCGGGAACAATGAGCAGTTCTTC
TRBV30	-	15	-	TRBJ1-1	CARGGETTLNTEAFF	TGTGCCCGCGGGGGGGAAACGACCCTGAACACTGAAGCTTTCTTT
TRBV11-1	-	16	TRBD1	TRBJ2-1	CASSLATTGEVDEQFF	TGTGCCAGCAGCTTAGCGACGACAGGGGAGGTCGATGAGCAGTTCTTC
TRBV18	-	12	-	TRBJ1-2	CASSPRQDGYTF	TGTGCCAGCTCACCACGACAGGATGGCTACACCTTC
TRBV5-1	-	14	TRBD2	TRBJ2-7	CASSLASGIGEQYF	TGCGCCAGCAGCTTGGCTAGCGGGATAGGAGAGCAGTACTTC
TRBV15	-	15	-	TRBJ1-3	CATSRDYGGGNTIYF	TGTGCCACCAGCAGAGATTATGGGGGAGGAAACACCATATATTTT
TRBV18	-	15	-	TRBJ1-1	CASSLDSRLNTEAFF	TGTGCCAGCTCACTCGACAGTCGCTTAAACACTGAAGCTTTCTTT
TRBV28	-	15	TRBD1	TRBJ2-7	CASSPVDRDAYEQYF	TGTGCCAGCAGCCCGGTGGACAGGGATGCCTACGAGCAGTACTTC
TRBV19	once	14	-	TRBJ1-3	CASSPSTSGNTIYF	TGTGCCAGTAGTCCTAGTACCTCTGGAAACACCATATATTTT
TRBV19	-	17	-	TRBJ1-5	CASSGARQGFSNQPQHF	TGTGCCAGTAGTGGCGCCCGTCAGGGGTTTAGCAATCAGCCCCAGCATTTT
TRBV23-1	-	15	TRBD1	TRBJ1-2	CASSHRDRGFYGYTF	TGCGCCAGCAGTCATAGGGACAGGGGGTTCTATGGCTACACCTTC
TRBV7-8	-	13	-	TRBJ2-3	CASSPGGPDTQYF	TGTGCCAGCAGCCCCGGAGGGCCGGATACGCAGTATTTT
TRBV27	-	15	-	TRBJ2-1	CASGKDYHSYNEQFF	TGTGCCAGCGGGAAGGACTACCACTCCTACAATGAGCAGTTCTTC
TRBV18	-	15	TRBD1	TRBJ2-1	CASSPATGWDNEQFF	TGTGCCAGCTCACCCGCGACAGGGTGGGATAATGAGCAGTTCTTC
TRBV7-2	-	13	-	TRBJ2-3	CASSPRTADTQYF	TGTGCCAGCAGCCCCCGGACAGCAGATACGCAGTATTTT
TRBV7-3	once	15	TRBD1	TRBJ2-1	CASSPGTGILNEQFF	TGTGCCAGCAGCCCGGGGACAGGAATACTCAATGAGCAGTTCTTC
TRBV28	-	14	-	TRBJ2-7	CASSLAGPNYEQYF	TGTGCCAGCAGTTTAGCCGGTCCTAACTACGAGCAGTACTTC
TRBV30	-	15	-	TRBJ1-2	CAWSVQLGREGGYTF	TGTGCCTGGAGTGTACAACTGGGGCGCGAGGGTGGCTACACCTTC
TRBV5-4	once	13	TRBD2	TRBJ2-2	CAGGRADTGELFF	TGTGCCGGAGGGAGGGCAGACACCGGGGAGCTGTTTTTT
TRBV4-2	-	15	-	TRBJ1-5	CASSHGPHGNQPQHF	TGTGCCAGCAGCCACGGACCCCACGGCAATCAGCCCCAGCATTTT
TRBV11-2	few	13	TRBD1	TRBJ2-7	CASSFGQAYEQYF	TGTGCCAGCAGCTTCGGACAGGCCTACGAGCAGTACTTC
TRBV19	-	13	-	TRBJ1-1	CASSMSRDTEAFF	TGTGCCAGTAGTATGTCCAGGGACACTGAAGCTTTCTTT
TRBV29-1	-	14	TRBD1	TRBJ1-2	CSVGRTGGSYGYTF	TGCAGCGTTGGGAGGACAGGGGGGAGCTATGGCTACACCTTC
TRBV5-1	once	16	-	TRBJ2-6	CASSRDFGSGANVLTF	TGCGCCAGCAGCCGGGACTTCGGCTCTGGGGCCAACGTCCTGACTTTC
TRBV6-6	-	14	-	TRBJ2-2	CASKERANTGELFF	TGTGCCAGCAAGGAGCGTGCGAACACCGGGGAGCTGTTTTTT
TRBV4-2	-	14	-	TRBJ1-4	CASSRQDTDEKLFF	TGTGCCAGCAGCCGTCAGGATACTGATGAAAAACTGTTTTTT
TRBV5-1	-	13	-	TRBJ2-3	CASSATETGTQYF	TGCGCCAGCAGCGCCACGGAAACCGGGACGCAGTATTTT
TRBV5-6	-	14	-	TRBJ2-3	CASSLGSSTDTQYF	TGTGCCAGCAGCTTGGGATCTAGCACAGATACGCAGTATTTT
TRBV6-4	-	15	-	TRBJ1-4	CASSEVPGSNEKLFF	TGTGCCAGCAGTGAGGTGCCAGGGTCCAATGAAAAACTGTTTTTT
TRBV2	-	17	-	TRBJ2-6	CASTNRAGVAGANVLTF	TGTGCCAGTACTAACAGGGCAGGGGTCGCTGGGGCCAACGTCCTGACTTTC
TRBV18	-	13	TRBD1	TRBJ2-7	CASSQGATYEQYF	TGTGCCAGCTCCCAGGGGGCGACCTACGAGCAGTACTTC
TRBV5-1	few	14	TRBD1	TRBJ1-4	CASSHGTGDEKLFF	TGCGCCAGCAGCCACGGGACAGGGGATGAAAAACTGTTTTTT
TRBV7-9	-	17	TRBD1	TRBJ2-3	CASSLDLTGGKTDTQYF	TGTGCCAGCAGCTTAGACCTAACAGGGGGCAAAACAGATACGCAGTATTTT
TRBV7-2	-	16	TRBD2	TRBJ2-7	CASSFGTSGEPYEQYF	TGTGCCAGCAGCTTCGGGACTAGCGGTGAACCCTACGAGCAGTACTTC
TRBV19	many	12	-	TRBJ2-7	CATSGISYEQYF	TGTGCCACTTCAGGGATCTCCTACGAGCAGTACTTC
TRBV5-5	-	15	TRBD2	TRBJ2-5	CASSSTSGSGETQYF	TGCGCCAGCAGCTCCACTAGCGGGAGCGGAGAGACCCAGTACTTC
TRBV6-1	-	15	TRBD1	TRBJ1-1	CASSVQGSRGTEAFF	TGTGCCAGCAGTGTACAGGGGAGCCGGGGCACTGAAGCTTTCTTT
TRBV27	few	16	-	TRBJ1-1	CASSGLTGLTNTEAFF	TGTGCCAGCAGTGGACTAACAGGGCTGACGAACACTGAAGCTTTCTTT
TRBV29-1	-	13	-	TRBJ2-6	CSVAVSGANVLTF	TGCAGCGTTGCCGTATCTGGGGCCAACGTCCTGACTTTC
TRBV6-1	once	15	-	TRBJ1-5	CARTRDHSSNQPQHF	TGTGCCAGGACTAGAGATCATAGTAGCAATCAGCCCCAGCATTTT
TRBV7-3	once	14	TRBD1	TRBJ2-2	CASKRQGDTGELFF	TGTGCCAGCAAGAGACAGGGAGATACCGGGGAGCTGTTTTTT
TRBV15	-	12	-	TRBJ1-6	CATSRDNSPLHF	TGTGCCACCAGCAGAGATAATTCACCCCTCCACTTT